These T cell receptor beta chains were read from a single sample in a study of regulatory T cells in long-lasting Graves disease. TCRdb passed the multiplex PCR reads through MiXCR, listing each CDR3 protein once. This sample yields 360,000 or so distinct CDR3 sequences, of which 10% to 15% are seen a single time; around 18% belongs to the top ten. Another study also made use of these data, one on T cells in Graves' hyperthyroidism and ophthalmopathy.

Sequencing was performed on peripheral blood mononuclear cells (PBMCs), taken at new diagnosis, from a patient treated with antithyroid drugs. Receptor source: a woman between 18 and 30 years old with Graves disease. The CDR3 runs from the conserved cysteine through the conserved F or W. Fields, in order: V gene, D gene, CDR3 protein. A D gene is named only where the DNA matches it firmly.

V: TRBV18
D: -
CDR3: CASSPPLFRGLLDGDTIYF

V: TRBV24-1
D: -
CDR3: CATSDSRARQENTGELFF

V: TRBV20-1
D: -
CDR3: CSAGEGGLPGGSLHF

V: TRBV2
D: -
CDR3: CASSPTGSNQPQHF

V: TRBV20-1
D: TRBD2
CDR3: CSARDEGRATDTQYF

V: TRBV6-5
D: -
CDR3: CASSYPPTQNTEAFF

V: TRBV7-2
D: -
CDR3: CASSLTLFLYGYTF

V: TRBV7-2
D: -
CDR3: CASSFGPPTQYF

V: TRBV6-1
D: -
CDR3: CASKGGGNTEAFF

V: TRBV7-2
D: -
CDR3: CASSFSLKSEKLFF

V: TRBV29-1
D: -
CDR3: CSVAPQQSTEAFF

V: TRBV12-3/TRBV12-4
D: -
CDR3: CASSPRMGTDTQYF

V: TRBV12-3/TRBV12-4
D: -
CDR3: CASRAGAEWAFF

V: TRBV20-1
D: TRBD1
CDR3: CSASRGLTSGDYGYTF

V: TRBV7-3
D: -
CDR3: CASSQGNAFEQFF

V: TRBV6-2/TRBV6-3
D: TRBD2
CDR3: CASSYSILTSGATPKETQYF

V: TRBV19
D: TRBD1
CDR3: CASSRDSTNYGYTF

V: TRBV6-1
D: -
CDR3: CASRPNHGGRDNEQFF

V: TRBV30
D: TRBD1
CDR3: CAGQGALSYEQYF

V: TRBV19
D: TRBD1
CDR3: CASSAPPTGGYRIYYGYTF

V: TRBV7-8
D: TRBD2
CDR3: CASSSDHGGAQYF

V: TRBV20-1
D: -
CDR3: CSASTYRSNEQFF

V: TRBV11-2
D: TRBD2
CDR3: CASSSTSGRALGEQFF

V: TRBV20-1
D: -
CDR3: CSAPDSSFTDTQYF

V: TRBV4-3
D: -
CDR3: CASSQDTEHYGYTF

V: TRBV10-3
D: TRBD2
CDR3: CAISDYGNRAGGPATDIQYF